The next 20 T cell receptor beta chains were all read from a single sample in a study of PD-1 blockade in classical Hodgkin lymphoma. Sequencing was performed with immunoSEQ multiplex PCR; in TCRdb, only in-frame clones are kept and a portion is missing. Of 30,000 or so clones listed, around 94% are singletons. The time point here: newly diagnosed, previously untreated cHL patient sample. The sequenced sample consisted of peripheral blood mononuclear cells (PBMCs). The receptors were gathered from a human donor with classical Hodgkin lymphoma.

This clone was seen just once. The V and J genes are TRBV9 and TRBJ2-7, with TRBD2 as a possible D gene (5 bases). CDR1 is SGDLS and CDR2 is YYNGEE in the germline V gene. CDR3 length: 15 residues. Trimming shortened V by 0 bases and J by 4 bases, and 14 bases separated the two germline ends. CDR3 region: CASSVGGAEGYEQYF. As DNA, the CDR3 is TGTGCCAGCAGCGTAGGCGGTGCTGAGGGTTACGAGCAGTACTTC.

This rearrangement joins TRBV5-4 to TRBJ1-6; TRBD1 agrees at 7 bases. Germline V gene lookup returns CDR1 SGHNT and CDR2 YYREEE (reference sequence). The ends lost 4 bases at V and 2 bases at J; junction bases unmatched: 6. The CDR3 has 16 amino acids. Written as DNA, the CDR3 is TGTGCCAGCAGCCCCACAGGGGACACCTATAATTCACCCCTCCACTTT. Amino acids: CASSPTGDTYNSPLHF. The variable domain in full, completed from reference TRBV5-4 and TRBJ1-6, reads ETGVTQSPTHLIKTRGQQVTLRCSSQSGHNTVSWYQQALGQGPQFIFQYYREEENGRGNFPPRFSGLQFPNYSSELNVNALELDDSALYLCASSPTGDTYNSPLHFGNGTRLTVT.

The CDR3, as DNA: TGTGCCAGCAGTTCCCGACAAGGCTCCTACGAGCAGTACTTC. Translated: CASSSRQGSYEQYF. The V call is TRBV28, the J call TRBJ2-7; D is unresolved. CDR3 length: 14 amino acids. Trimming took off 4 bases at V and 0 bases at J, with 10 bases between the two ends. Germline values: CDR1 MDHEN, CDR2 SYDVKM.

The J gene is TRBJ2-1, the V gene TRBV19, with TRBD2 matching 9 bases. This CDR3 has 16 residues. Germline CDR1 and CDR2: LNHDA and SQIVND (reference sequence). The ends lost 4 bases at V and 0 bases at J; junction bases unmatched: 4. The CDR3 nucleotides are TGTGCCAGTAGTAGGGGACTAGCCGGCTCCTACAATGAGCAGTTCTTC. It encodes CASSRGLAGSYNEQFF. Combining the CDR3 with reference TRBV19 and TRBJ2-1 gives the whole variable domain DGGITQSPKYLFRKEGQNVTLSCEQNLNHDAMYWYRQDPGQGLRLIYYSQIVNDFQKGDIAEGYSVSREKKESFPLTVTSAQKNPTAFYLCASSRGLAGSYNEQFFGPGTRLTVL.

J is TRBJ2-7 and V is TRBV7-9, with D perhaps assigned TRBD1 or TRBD2 (6 bases each). Trimming stripped 5 bases from V and 3 bases from J, with 17 bases between. The CDR3 loop spans 15 amino acids. Germline-derived CDR1 and CDR2 are SEHNR and FQNEAQ (reference sequence). In nucleotides, the CDR3 is TGTGCCAGCAGCCCGGTTGGGGGGCGCGACTACGAGCAGTACTTC. Protein: CASSPVGGRDYEQYF.

The V gene is TRBV19, the J gene TRBJ2-1; 9 nucleotides align to TRBD2. The CDR3 loop spans 15 amino acids. Trimming removed 5 bases from V and 7 bases from J; junction bases left unmatched: 9. Germline CDR1 is LNHDA and CDR2 is SQIVND (reference sequence). CDR3 residues: CASSHWRGGSNEQFF. The DNA of the CDR3 is TGTGCCAGTAGTCATTGGCGGGGGGGCTCAAATGAGCAGTTCTTC.

The CDR3 DNA reads TGCGCCAGCAGCTTGGGGGCAGGTAACATGAACACTGAAGCTTTCTTT. Translated: CASSLGAGNMNTEAFF. The chain couples TRBV5-1 to TRBJ1-1; D is unclear. This CDR3 has 16 amino acids. In germline, CDR1 is SGHRS, CDR2 YFSETQ. The V gene lost 0 bases and the J gene lost 0 bases, with 12 bases spanning the gap.

The V and J genes are TRBV29-1 and TRBJ1-1, with D tentatively TRBD1 (6 bases). Germline V gene sequence: CDR1 SQVTM, CDR2 ANQGSEA. V lost 8 bases, J lost 4 bases, and 14 bases lay in between. This CDR3 has 12 amino acids. CDR3 in DNA: TGCAGCCACGACAGGTGGTCCACTGAAGCTTTCTTT. It is translated as CSHDRWSTEAFF.

This clone was detected once. This chain joins TRBV21-1 and TRBJ1-2; the table assigns TRBD1, which was not confirmed against the DNA. TRBV21-1 is deemed a pseudogene. This CDR3 region has 15 residues. The DNA of the CDR3 is TGTGCCAGCGGGGACAGGGGCCAAACTAACTATGGCTACACCTTC. Translated, it gives CASGDRGQTNYGYTF.

The chain combines TRBV5-5 with TRBJ1-2; TRBD1 matches 9 bases. The V segment lost 4 bases and the J segment 3 bases; nucleotides outside the gene matches: 1. This CDR3 has 13 amino acids. The germline gives CDR1 SGHKS, CDR2 YYEKEE (reference sequence). The CDR3 region is CASSGQGYYGYTF. The DNA for the CDR3 is TGTGCCAGCAGCGGACAGGGGTACTATGGCTACACCTTC.

The CDR3 sequence: CASSPSADQPQHF. CDR3 nucleotides: TGTGCCAGCTCACCATCGGCGGATCAGCCCCAGCATTTT. The V and J genes are TRBV18 and TRBJ1-5; D is unresolved. The germline gives CDR1 KGHSH, CDR2 LQKENI. V lost 2 bases to trimming and J lost 5 bases, with 7 bases between them. This CDR3 is 13 amino acids long.

The rearrangement uses TRBV7-8 and TRBJ1-1; TRBD1 might be the D (6 bases). This CDR3 contains 13 residues. The V gene's germline CDR1 is SGHVS and CDR2 FQNEAQ. The ends were cut back, 6 bases at V and 2 bases at J, with 10 bases in the middle. The DNA of the CDR3 is TGTGCCAGCAGTTTACAGGGAAACACTGAAGCTTTCTTT. This codes for CASSLQGNTEAFF.

The J gene is TRBJ2-3, the V gene TRBV18; 8 bases map to TRBD2. Germline CDR1 KGHSH, CDR2 LQKENI. After removal of 2 bases from V and 3 bases from J, the junction contained 7 bases not matched to a gene. The CDR3 consists of 16 residues. The CDR3 DNA is TGTGCCAGCTCACCAACAGGAGCGGGAGTAACAGATACGCAGTATTTT. Amino acids: CASSPTGAGVTDTQYF.

The chain has TRBV5-6 and TRBJ1-5; D is undetermined. The CDR3 covers 17 residues. The V gene lost 0 bases and the J gene lost 0 bases, with 13 bases spanning the gap. Germline V lookup: CDR1 SGHDT, CDR2 YYEEEE. The CDR3 spells CASSLGGGSYSNQPQHF. The CDR3 DNA reads as TGTGCCAGCAGCTTGGGTGGAGGAAGTTATAGCAATCAGCCCCAGCATTTT.

This clone was detected only once. The V and J genes are TRBV21-1 and TRBJ1-1. TRBV21-1 is flagged as a pseudogene. CDR3 length: 13 amino acids. This chain's CDR3 is CASSKRKGPEAFF. The DNA for the CDR3 is TGTGCCAGCAGCAAAAGGAAGGGCCCTGAAGCTTTCTTT.

CDR3 in amino acids: CASSSRDRGSGYTF. The CDR3, as DNA: TGTGCCAGCAGCTCACGGGACAGGGGGAGTGGCTACACCTTC. The V call is TRBV7-9, the J call TRBJ1-2; 11 nucleotides match TRBD1. The germline V gene has CDR1 SEHNR and CDR2 FQNEAQ (reference sequence). The V gene end was trimmed by 4 bases and the J gene end by 7 bases; junction bases not matched to a gene: 5. This CDR3 spans 14 amino acids. The variable domain in full, completed from reference TRBV7-9 and TRBJ1-2, reads DTGVSQNPRHKITKRGQNVTFRCDPISEHNRLYWYRQTLGQGPEFLTYFQNEAQLEKSRLLSDRFSAERPKGSFSTLEIQRTEQGDSAMYLCASSSRDRGSGYTFGSGTRLTVV.

The genes are TRBV27 and TRBJ1-5, with TRBD1 as a possible D gene (5 bases). Between the trimmed V and J ends, which lost 5 bases and 6 bases, there was a span of 11 bases. CDR3 length: 13 amino acids. Germline values: CDR1 MNHEY, CDR2 SMNVEV (reference sequence). The CDR3 region is CASSTEGLQPQHF. In DNA form, the CDR3 reads TGTGCCAGCAGTACCGAGGGACTTCAGCCCCAGCATTTT.

This chain uses TRBV6-5 with TRBJ1-2; 8 bases align to TRBD1. This CDR3 has 13 amino acids. The germline V gene encodes CDR1 MNHEY and CDR2 SVGAGI. Germline trimming cut 6 bases from V and 9 bases from J; bases unmatched to any gene: 9. The CDR3 is CASRVFDRGSYTF. The DNA of the CDR3 is TGTGCCAGCAGGGTTTTTGACAGGGGAAGCTACACCTTC.

The CDR3 DNA sequence: TGTGCCAGCAGTTTGGGGGGAGGTGGCAATCAGCCCCAGCATTTT. It translates to CASSLGGGGNQPQHF. The genes are TRBV28 and TRBJ1-5, with TRBD1 as a possible D gene (5 bases). The germline V and J ends were trimmed by 3 bases and 2 bases, with 11 bases remaining between them. Germline values: CDR1 MDHEN, CDR2 SYDVKM. The CDR3 contains 15 residues.

This chain joins TRBV27 and TRBJ2-2; TRBD2 matches 7 bases. J gave up 5 bases and V 6 bases, and 9 bases lay outside the gene matches. The CDR3 spans 15 residues. Looked up from germline, CDR1 is MNHEY and CDR2 is SMNVEV (reference sequence). The CDR3 region is CASSPLRETTGELFF. The CDR3 DNA is TGTGCCAGCAGCCCCCTGCGGGAGACGACCGGGGAGCTGTTTTTT.